This T cell receptor beta chain derives from a study of T cell changes during pregnancy in multiple sclerosis (dated by TCRdb to about 2019). About the study as a whole: In women with multiple sclerosis, the researchers looked at how the T cell repertoire shifted as pregnancy progressed.

As for this clone: Its cognate antigen has yet to be identified. The record has no base qualities; no much larger clone is one base away.

The method was the immunoSEQ multiplex PCR assay. In its TCRdb copy, this immuneACCESS table keeps in-frame sequences only and misses some clones. Where compared with another copy, unresolved V genes explain less than half of these, and the others have no known cause. This sample comprises about 48,000 clones, almost 95% of them detected only once. Approximately 0.9% of the sample belongs to the ten largest clones. Per the germline V gene (reference sequence), LNHNV is the CDR1 and YYDKDF is the CDR2. The V end loses 8 bases and the J end loses 0 bases, and a stretch of 17 bases separates them. From its cysteine to its phenylalanine, the CDR3 spans 15 amino acids. Only the CDR3 DNA is retained, 45 bases long and in frame from the first base.

This TCR was recovered from a female donor in good health, enrolled as a control in a pregnancy study. Here the sequenced sample was CD4+ T cells from peripheral blood mononuclear cells, taken in the second trimester of pregnancy. The chain couples TRBV15 to TRBJ2-7, with TRBD2 as a weak D call on 6 bases. The DNA is TGTGCCACCGGGACTGACCCGGGTTTCTCCTACGAGCAGTACTTC. This translates into CATGTDPGFSYEQYF.